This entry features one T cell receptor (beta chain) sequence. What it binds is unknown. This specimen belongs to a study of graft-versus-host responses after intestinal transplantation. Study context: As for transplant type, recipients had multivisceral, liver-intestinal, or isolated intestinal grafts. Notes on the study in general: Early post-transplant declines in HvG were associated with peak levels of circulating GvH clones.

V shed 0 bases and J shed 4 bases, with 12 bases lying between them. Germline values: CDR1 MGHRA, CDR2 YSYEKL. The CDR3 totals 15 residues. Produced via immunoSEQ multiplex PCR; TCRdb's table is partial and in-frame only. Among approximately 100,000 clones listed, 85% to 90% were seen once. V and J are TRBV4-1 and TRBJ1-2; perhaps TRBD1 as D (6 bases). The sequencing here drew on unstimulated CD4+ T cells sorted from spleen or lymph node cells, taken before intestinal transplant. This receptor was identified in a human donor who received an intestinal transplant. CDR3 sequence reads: CASSQDPWTVYGYTF. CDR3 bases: TGCGCCAGCAGCCAAGATCCCTGGACAGTCTATGGCTACACCTTC.